Below are 5 T cell receptor beta chains sequenced from a single sample in a study of cytomegalovirus exposure and HLA in healthy donors (dated by TCRdb to 2016 to 2017). Library method: the immunoSEQ multiplex PCR assay. The multiplex PCR relied on a mix of 60 forward primers for TCR Vbeta segments and 13 reverse primers for TCR Jbeta segments. TCRdb limited this immuneACCESS table to in-frame rearrangements with V and J called. A share of clones is missing; checked studies link under half to unresolved V genes, and the rest is unexplained. The sample includes some 120,000 clones, with around 78% observed a single time. The top ten clones comprise less than 4.5% of the sample. Sequencing input: PBMCs. All receptors derive from a man aged 40-50 years in good health and CMV-seronegative.

The J gene is TRBJ2-3, the V gene TRBV19; D is unclear. This CDR3 has 16 residues. Looked up from germline, CDR1 is LNHDA and CDR2 is SQIVND (reference sequence). V lost 2 bases to trimming and J lost 0 bases, with 12 bases between them. CDR3 sequence reads: CASSISFQTSTDTQYF. The CDR3 DNA follows: TGTGCCAGTAGTATAAGTTTCCAGACTAGCACAGATACGCAGTATTTT.

This sequence joins TRBV28 and TRBJ2-1, with 7 bases matching TRBD1. The CDR3 is made up of 14 amino acids. CDR1 MDHEN and CDR2 SYDVKM come from the germline V gene. Unmatched junction bases numbered 10, after V lost 10 bases and J lost 4 bases. The CDR3 is CANGVGDSYNEQFF. CDR3 nucleotide sequence: TGTGCCAACGGCGTGGGGGACAGTTACAATGAGCAGTTCTTC.

This clone was seen once. The chain carries TRBV18 and TRBJ1-2; unclear D gene. CDR1 and CDR2 (germline): KGHSH, LQKENI. V dropped 3 bases and J dropped 6 bases, with 17 bases sitting between them. The CDR3 runs to 15 residues. CDR3 sequence: CASSPAIRTNDGYTF. For the CDR3, the DNA is TGTGCCAGCTCACCGGCAATCAGAACAAATGATGGCTACACCTTC. The entire variable domain, with the rest obtained from reference TRBV18 and TRBJ1-2, is as follows: NAGVMQNPRHLVRRRGQEARLRCSPMKGHSHVYWYRQLPEEGLKFMVYLQKENIIDESGMPKERFSAEFPKEGPSILRIQQVVRGDSAAYFCASSPAIRTNDGYTFGSGTRLTVV.

V usage is TRBV12-5 and J usage is TRBJ1-3, with D perhaps TRBD1 (6 bases). The CDR3 consists of 15 residues. Trimming pared 8 bases from V and 3 bases from J, leaving 17 bases between. Germline loops: CDR1 LGHNT, CDR2 FRNRAP. The CDR3 DNA reads as TGTGCTAGTTCGCGACGGGGGGCTAGTGGAAACACCATATATTTT. It codes for CASSRRGASGNTIYF.

The chain combines TRBV28 with TRBJ1-2; no clear D gene. V was clipped by 3 bases and J by 4 bases, with 9 bases between them. This CDR3 has 13 amino acids. Germline values: CDR1 MDHEN, CDR2 SYDVKM. Here the CDR3 reads CASSFVGSYGYTF. Here the CDR3 DNA reads TGTGCCAGCAGTTTTGTCGGGTCCTATGGCTACACCTTC.